A selection of T cell receptor beta chains follows, all from one sample in a study of post-analysis software for immune sequencing data. TCRdb independently ran MiXCR on the PCR reads; one entry per CDR3 protein. The data show approximately 660,000 distinct CDR3 sequences, 55% to 60% seen once. Source material: blood. The source is a girl aged 2-10 years with multiple sclerosis. Both conserved end residues are part of each CDR3. The order of the fields is V gene, clone size, CDR3 length, J gene, D gene, CDR3 protein, CDR3 DNA. D genes are given only for firm matches. Clone sizes are given selectively: once, few, many, or a class where the clone is expanded.

V gene: TRBV20-1; clone size: -; CDR3 length: 20; J gene: TRBJ2-3; D gene: TRBD2; CDR3 protein: CSASLAGAELADYSTDTQYF; CDR3 DNA: TGCAGTGCTAGCCTAGCGGGGGCTGAACTAGCGGACTATAGCACAGATACGCAGTATTTT
V gene: TRBV9; clone size: -; CDR3 length: 15; J gene: TRBJ1-2; D gene: -; CDR3 protein: CASSVAETPNYGYTF; CDR3 DNA: TGTGCCAGCAGCGTAGCTGAGACACCCAACTATGGCTACACCTTC
V gene: TRBV6-6; clone size: few; CDR3 length: 12; J gene: TRBJ2-1; D gene: -; CDR3 protein: CASSPPESEQFF; CDR3 DNA: TGTGCCAGCAGCCCCCCCGAAAGTGAGCAGTTCTTC
V gene: TRBV29-1; clone size: few; CDR3 length: 15; J gene: TRBJ2-1; D gene: -; CDR3 protein: CSVEGYPLRRNEQFF; CDR3 DNA: TGCAGCGTTGAAGGTTACCCACTCCGGCGCAATGAGCAGTTCTTC
V gene: TRBV6-1; clone size: -; CDR3 length: 18; J gene: TRBJ2-1; D gene: TRBD1; CDR3 protein: CAANIGTDSYAYYNEQFF; CDR3 DNA: TGTGCCGCCAACATCGGGACAGACTCGTATGCTTACTACAATGAGCAGTTCTTC
V gene: TRBV20-1; clone size: -; CDR3 length: 14; J gene: TRBJ2-1; D gene: TRBD2; CDR3 protein: CSAMTGTSNDEQFF; CDR3 DNA: TGCAGTGCTATGACCGGGACTAGCAACGATGAGCAGTTCTTC
V gene: TRBV6-6; clone size: -; CDR3 length: 16; J gene: TRBJ1-1; D gene: -; CDR3 protein: CASSFWPRRENTEAFF; CDR3 DNA: TGTGCCAGCAGTTTTTGGCCCCGACGGGAGAACACTGAAGCTTTCTTT
V gene: TRBV7-9; clone size: once; CDR3 length: 16; J gene: TRBJ2-1; D gene: -; CDR3 protein: CASYTQRSRSYNEQFF; CDR3 DNA: TGTGCCAGCTACACTCAGCGGAGCAGGTCCTACAATGAGCAGTTCTTC
V gene: TRBV12-3/TRBV12-4; clone size: -; CDR3 length: 16; J gene: TRBJ1-2; D gene: TRBD1; CDR3 protein: CASSQQDRVIGYGYTF; CDR3 DNA: TGTGCCAGCAGTCAGCAGGACAGGGTAATAGGGTATGGCTACACCTTC
V gene: TRBV5-6; clone size: -; CDR3 length: 14; J gene: TRBJ2-1; D gene: -; CDR3 protein: CASSRRGRANEQFF; CDR3 DNA: TGTGCCAGCAGCAGGAGAGGGAGAGCCAATGAGCAGTTCTTC
V gene: TRBV6-2/TRBV6-3; clone size: -; CDR3 length: 13; J gene: TRBJ2-1; D gene: -; CDR3 protein: CASRDTGKDEQFF; CDR3 DNA: TGTGCCAGCAGGGACACAGGGAAGGATGAGCAGTTCTTC
V gene: TRBV11-3; clone size: few; CDR3 length: 17; J gene: TRBJ2-3; D gene: TRBD1; CDR3 protein: CASSLTWRTGTSDTQYF; CDR3 DNA: TGTGCCAGCAGCTTGACCTGGCGGACAGGGACTTCAGATACGCAGTATTTT
V gene: TRBV5-1; clone size: -; CDR3 length: 14; J gene: TRBJ2-3; D gene: TRBD1; CDR3 protein: CASSWGTGADTQYF; CDR3 DNA: TGCGCCAGCAGCTGGGGGACAGGGGCGGATACGCAGTATTTT
V gene: TRBV20-1; clone size: -; CDR3 length: 14; J gene: TRBJ1-1; D gene: -; CDR3 protein: CSAGLGGGRTEAFF; CDR3 DNA: TGCAGTGCTGGACTAGGGGGGGGACGGACTGAAGCTTTCTTT
V gene: TRBV25-1; clone size: few; CDR3 length: 15; J gene: TRBJ2-5; D gene: TRBD1; CDR3 protein: CASSVNRGRKETQYF; CDR3 DNA: TGTGCCAGCAGTGTGAACAGGGGGCGGAAGGAGACCCAGTACTTC
V gene: TRBV10-3; clone size: -; CDR3 length: 15; J gene: TRBJ2-3; D gene: -; CDR3 protein: CAISDSTGGADTQYF; CDR3 DNA: TGTGCCATCAGTGACTCGACAGGAGGCGCAGATACGCAGTATTTT
V gene: TRBV28; clone size: -; CDR3 length: 19; J gene: TRBJ2-3; D gene: TRBD1; CDR3 protein: CASSSPHSGTGSFADTQYF; CDR3 DNA: TGTGCCAGCAGCTCCCCTCATTCCGGGACAGGGTCATTCGCAGATACGCAGTATTTT
V gene: TRBV29-1; clone size: -; CDR3 length: 14; J gene: TRBJ2-1; D gene: -; CDR3 protein: CSVESPSSYNEQFF; CDR3 DNA: TGCAGCGTTGAGTCCCCTAGCTCCTACAATGAGCAGTTCTTC
V gene: TRBV14; clone size: -; CDR3 length: 16; J gene: TRBJ2-5; D gene: -; CDR3 protein: CACSQGSADPQETQYF; CDR3 DNA: TGTGCCTGCAGCCAGGGTAGTGCGGATCCACAAGAGACCCAGTACTTC
V gene: TRBV6-2/TRBV6-3; clone size: few; CDR3 length: 15; J gene: TRBJ2-7; D gene: -; CDR3 protein: CASSFGQGISYEQYF; CDR3 DNA: TGTGCCAGCAGTTTTGGGCAGGGAATTTCCTACGAGCAGTACTTC
V gene: TRBV5-5; clone size: -; CDR3 length: 14; J gene: TRBJ2-7; D gene: -; CDR3 protein: CASSLGWGSYEQYF; CDR3 DNA: TGTGCCAGCAGCTTGGGTTGGGGTTCCTACGAGCAGTACTTC
V gene: TRBV6-5; clone size: -; CDR3 length: 14; J gene: TRBJ1-6; D gene: -; CDR3 protein: CASTAGSYNSPLHF; CDR3 DNA: TGTGCCAGCACGGCAGGGAGTTATAATTCACCCCTCCACTTT
V gene: TRBV4-3; clone size: -; CDR3 length: 16; J gene: TRBJ1-4; D gene: -; CDR3 protein: CASSQGARQSGEKLFF; CDR3 DNA: TGCGCCAGCAGCCAAGGGGCTCGACAGTCTGGCGAAAAACTGTTTTTT
V gene: TRBV15; clone size: -; CDR3 length: 17; J gene: TRBJ2-4; D gene: TRBD1; CDR3 protein: CATSPRRGPLAKNIQYF; CDR3 DNA: TGTGCCACCAGCCCGAGAAGGGGGCCTCTAGCCAAAAACATTCAGTACTTC
V gene: TRBV20-1; clone size: few; CDR3 length: 12; J gene: TRBJ2-7; D gene: -; CDR3 protein: CSARRQIYEQYF; CDR3 DNA: TGCAGTGCTCGTCGACAGATCTACGAGCAGTACTTC
V gene: TRBV5-1; clone size: -; CDR3 length: 18; J gene: TRBJ2-2; D gene: TRBD1; CDR3 protein: CASSPLGQGVSNTGELFF; CDR3 DNA: TGCGCCAGCAGCCCTCTTGGACAGGGGGTGTCGAACACCGGGGAGCTGTTTTTT
V gene: TRBV5-1; clone size: few; CDR3 length: 15; J gene: TRBJ2-1; D gene: -; CDR3 protein: CASSLAWVMHNEQFF; CDR3 DNA: TGCGCCAGCAGCTTGGCTTGGGTTATGCACAATGAGCAGTTCTTC
V gene: TRBV6-1; clone size: -; CDR3 length: 16; J gene: TRBJ2-3; D gene: -; CDR3 protein: CASSARRVQGADTQYF; CDR3 DNA: TGTGCCAGCAGTGCCAGAAGGGTACAGGGAGCAGATACGCAGTATTTT
V gene: TRBV29-1; clone size: few; CDR3 length: 11; J gene: TRBJ1-2; D gene: -; CDR3 protein: CSVSGDYGYTF; CDR3 DNA: TGCAGCGTTTCCGGGGACTATGGCTACACCTTC
V gene: TRBV27; clone size: -; CDR3 length: 13; J gene: TRBJ2-4; D gene: -; CDR3 protein: CASLSNAKNIQYF; CDR3 DNA: TGTGCCAGCCTGAGTAATGCCAAAAACATTCAGTACTTC
V gene: TRBV7-9; clone size: -; CDR3 length: 16; J gene: TRBJ2-3; D gene: TRBD2; CDR3 protein: CASVPRGGRVTDTQYF; CDR3 DNA: TGTGCCAGCGTCCCGCGGGGGGGCCGTGTCACAGATACGCAGTATTTT
V gene: TRBV29-1; clone size: -; CDR3 length: 15; J gene: TRBJ2-5; D gene: TRBD1; CDR3 protein: CSVFDRDRVRETQYF; CDR3 DNA: TGCAGCGTCTTCGACCGGGACAGGGTACGAGAGACCCAGTACTTC
V gene: TRBV6-1; clone size: -; CDR3 length: 15; J gene: TRBJ2-1; D gene: TRBD2; CDR3 protein: CASSEPSGGTNEQFF; CDR3 DNA: TGTGCCAGCAGTGAACCTAGCGGGGGGACCAATGAGCAGTTCTTC
V gene: TRBV6-5; clone size: -; CDR3 length: 15; J gene: TRBJ2-6; D gene: -; CDR3 protein: CASSGGLTGAIVLTF; CDR3 DNA: TGTGCCAGCAGCGGGGGGCTCACTGGGGCCATCGTCCTGACTTTC
V gene: TRBV29-1; clone size: -; CDR3 length: 14; J gene: TRBJ2-1; D gene: -; CDR3 protein: CSVSGSPGGNEQFF; CDR3 DNA: TGCAGCGTTTCAGGGTCCCCGGGTGGCAATGAGCAGTTCTTC
V gene: TRBV6-2/TRBV6-3; clone size: -; CDR3 length: 15; J gene: TRBJ2-7; D gene: TRBD2; CDR3 protein: CASSYEAGASYEQYF; CDR3 DNA: TGTGCCAGCAGTTACGAAGCGGGAGCATCGTACGAGCAGTACTTC
V gene: TRBV7-9; clone size: -; CDR3 length: 18; J gene: TRBJ2-1; D gene: TRBD2; CDR3 protein: CASSGGTSGGSSYNEQFF; CDR3 DNA: TGTGCCAGCAGCGGAGGGACTAGCGGGGGGAGCTCCTACAATGAGCAGTTCTTC
V gene: TRBV20-1; clone size: -; CDR3 length: 15; J gene: TRBJ1-1; D gene: -; CDR3 protein: CSARDCKGSATEAFF; CDR3 DNA: TGCAGTGCTAGAGATTGTAAGGGCTCGGCCACTGAAGCTTTCTTT
V gene: TRBV12-3/TRBV12-4; clone size: -; CDR3 length: 14; J gene: TRBJ2-7; D gene: TRBD2; CDR3 protein: CASSFGEGGYEQYF; CDR3 DNA: TGTGCCAGCAGTTTTGGGGAGGGTGGATACGAGCAGTACTTC
V gene: TRBV9; clone size: few; CDR3 length: 14; J gene: TRBJ2-1; D gene: -; CDR3 protein: CASRREGAYNEQFF; CDR3 DNA: TGTGCCAGCAGGAGGGAGGGGGCCTACAATGAGCAGTTCTTC
V gene: TRBV9; clone size: -; CDR3 length: 19; J gene: TRBJ1-4; D gene: -; CDR3 protein: CASSGLPEGQFATNEKLFF; CDR3 DNA: TGTGCCAGCAGCGGCCTTCCGGAAGGACAGTTTGCAACTAATGAAAAACTGTTTTTT
V gene: TRBV12-3/TRBV12-4; clone size: few; CDR3 length: 12; J gene: TRBJ1-2; D gene: -; CDR3 protein: CASSSGLDGYTF; CDR3 DNA: TGTGCCAGCAGTTCGGGACTTGATGGCTACACCTTC
V gene: TRBV12-3/TRBV12-4; clone size: few; CDR3 length: 16; J gene: TRBJ1-2; D gene: -; CDR3 protein: CASSLGLGEKGYGYTF; CDR3 DNA: TGTGCCAGCAGTTTGGGGCTGGGGGAAAAGGGTTATGGCTACACCTTC
V gene: TRBV20-1; clone size: -; CDR3 length: 12; J gene: TRBJ2-4; D gene: -; CDR3 protein: CSAWGAKNIQYF; CDR3 DNA: TGCAGCGCCTGGGGGGCCAAAAACATTCAGTACTTC
V gene: TRBV15; clone size: -; CDR3 length: 17; J gene: TRBJ2-7; D gene: -; CDR3 protein: CATSRDGDGEDCYEQYF; CDR3 DNA: TGTGCCACCAGCAGAGACGGGGACGGAGAGGACTGCTACGAGCAGTACTTC
V gene: TRBV20-1; clone size: -; CDR3 length: 14; J gene: TRBJ2-1; D gene: TRBD2; CDR3 protein: CSAILAGPYNEQFF; CDR3 DNA: TGCAGTGCTATACTAGCGGGCCCCTACAATGAGCAGTTCTTC
V gene: TRBV10-3; clone size: few; CDR3 length: 14; J gene: TRBJ2-7; D gene: -; CDR3 protein: CAINPDSVGDEQYF; CDR3 DNA: TGTGCCATCAACCCGGACTCCGTTGGGGACGAGCAGTACTTC
V gene: TRBV7-2; clone size: -; CDR3 length: 15; J gene: TRBJ2-5; D gene: TRBD2; CDR3 protein: CASSSQAGGRETQYF; CDR3 DNA: TGTGCCAGCAGCTCACAGGCGGGGGGTCGGGAGACCCAGTACTTC
V gene: TRBV28; clone size: -; CDR3 length: 16; J gene: TRBJ2-5; D gene: TRBD1; CDR3 protein: CASSRKPGQGDETQYF; CDR3 DNA: TGTGCCAGCAGTAGGAAACCGGGACAGGGGGATGAGACCCAGTACTTC
V gene: TRBV10-3; clone size: few; CDR3 length: 17; J gene: TRBJ2-6; D gene: TRBD1; CDR3 protein: CAISEHTGGSGANVLTF; CDR3 DNA: TGTGCCATCAGTGAGCATACAGGGGGCTCTGGGGCCAACGTCCTGACTTTC